Sequencing of this TCR beta chain was carried out in a study of cytomegalovirus exposure and HLA in healthy donors. CDR3 length equals 15 residues. CDR1 and CDR2 (germline): SGHTA, FQGTGA. V lost 2 bases to trimming and J lost 3 bases, with 8 bases between them. Study-wide results and limits: Indistinguishable V segments, including TRBV6-2 and TRBV6-3, were excluded.

60 Vbeta and 13 Jbeta primers were used in PCR. Method: immunoSEQ multiplex PCR; TCRdb's copy keeps in-frame clones and lacks some. Altogether approximately 110,000 clones are present, roughly 13% being singletons, with the ten largest covering approximately 15%. This clone was seen more than once but under ten times. Its antigen is not identified. The sequence came from a man aged 35-49 years in good health and CMV-seropositive. V and J are TRBV7-3 and TRBJ2-6, with D perhaps TRBD1 (6 bases). The sample taken for sequencing was PBMCs. CDR3 in amino acids: CASSLGGDGANVLTF. The CDR3 DNA is TGTGCCAGCAGCTTAGGGGGCGATGGGGCCAACGTCCTGACTTTC.